This T cell receptor beta chain was sequenced during a study of CD8+ T cells in alopecia areata. The CDR3 is 15 amino acids. The V gene lost 4 bases and the J gene lost 3 bases, with 15 bases spanning the gap. Germline V gives CDR1 KGHSH, CDR2 LQKENI. The sequencing template was cDNA reverse transcribed from extracted RNA. The table came from immunoSEQ multiplex PCR; TCRdb's copy has only in-frame clones and leaves some out. This table has about 69,000 clones, 60% appearing once. The TCR comes from a human donor with alopecia areata. The chain links TRBV18 to TRBJ1-1; D is perhaps TRBD1 (6 bases). Sequencing used CD8+ T cells sorted from blood, obtained at week 0. The chain's CDR3 is CASSLPREGDTEAFF. The DNA of the CDR3 is TGTGCCAGCTCACTCCCGCGGGAGGGGGACACTGAAGCTTTCTTT.